A single T cell receptor (beta chain) is shown here with its context. Its antigen is still unknown. No clone much larger than this one lies a single base away; base qualities are absent. Sorted-subset TCR libraries were prepared from approximately 1 million sorted CD4+ or CD8+ T cells. Peripheral blood underwent Ficoll-Hypaque density gradient centrifugation to isolate PBMCs, which were then cryopreserved in liquid nitrogen. Paired sorted CD4+ and CD8+ subsets came from healthy controls, HAM/TSP patients and MS patients. The record originates from a study of neurological immune-mediated disorders (dated by TCRdb to the late 2010s). For the wider study: The study compared peripheral blood TCR-beta repertoires of HTLV-I-associated myelopathy (HAM/TSP) patients, multiple sclerosis patients and healthy controls using UMI-based sequencing. Alongside PBMC samples, the set of about 97 TCR-beta libraries contained longitudinal samples, technical triplicates, and paired CD4+ and CD8+ T-cell subsets that had been sorted. The cohort was made up of 68 subjects, consisting of some 15 HAM/TSP patients, around 35 multiple sclerosis patients and 20 or so healthy controls. Broad study findings and their caveats: TCR clonal expansion was greatest in HAM/TSP patients and smallest in MS patients, who ranked below even healthy controls. Across subjects, expanded clones never shared an identical CDR3 amino acid sequence, which suggests that the TCR-beta repertoires in every group were private.

In the germline V gene, CDR1 corresponds to SGHTA and CDR2 to FQGNSA. The V end loses 2 bases and the J end loses 7 bases, and a stretch of 20 bases separates them. Reading from cysteine to phenylalanine, the CDR3 counts 16 amino acids. CDR3 DNA only is kept here, 48 bases in frame from base 1. cDNA was synthesized by template-switch 5'RACE using a primer carrying a 10-nucleotide random unique molecular identifier by which each TCR transcript was tagged. Over 170 million TCR-beta sequences, covering 15-18 subjects, were produced in each sequencing run. The RNeasy kit was used to extract total RNA. The KAPA Real-time Library Amplification kit was used to amplify TCR-beta VDJ regions with primers for the TCR constant region and the 5'RACE anchor. A first PCR added sample indexes and Illumina adaptors, after which a second PCR increased the library yield. After Ampure bead purification, the roughly 650 bp TCR product was size-selected on a 2% E-gel SizeSelection system. Library quality was checked on a Bioanalyzer, concentration was measured with Qubit, and libraries were quantified with the Kapa Library Quantification kit before pooling. Libraries were sequenced paired-end 2 x 150 bp on an Illumina HiSeq 2500. To increase sequence diversity, about 23-30% phiX was spiked into each library pool. From the authors' description of their analysis: Quality-filtered reads were processed with the UMI-based MiGEC pipeline, and over 80% of raw TCR sequences were removed by the MiGEC pipeline during error correction. IMGT germline references were used for aligning VDJ genes, and each clonotype was defined as a unique CDR3 amino acid sequence together with its V-J genes. VDJtools evaluated clonal expansion, Shannon diversity and CDR3 relatedness (CalcPairwiseDistances, ClusterSamples); CLCbio workbench built phylogenetic trees. A clone was classed as expanded if it had 8 or more unique UMIs, a cutoff based on coefficient-of-variation modelling across technical triplicates. TCRdb reprocessed the public reads (quality trimming at Q25 with fastp, clone calling with MiXCR) and kept in-frame beta chains. Each record represents a unique CDR3 protein, reported with the most common genes and DNA among its rows. TCRdb's processing, not the authors' own work, is the source of the V and J calls. This sample comprises roughly 29,000 distinct CDR3 sequences, roughly 23% of them detected only once. The ten largest account for roughly 27% of the sample.

Material: CD4+ T cells from blood. This receptor was taken from a man in his fifties or sixties with HTLV-1-associated myelopathy (HAM/TSP). Recombination joined TRBV7-2 with TRBJ1-2; possibly the D gene is TRBD1, per 6 matching bases. The CDR3 region: CASSLRLPDSGGGYTF. In nucleotides, the sequence is TGTGCCAGCAGCTTAAGGCTCCCGGACAGTGGGGGTGGCTACACCTTC.